These T cell receptor beta chains were read from a single sample in a study of T cells after yellow fever vaccination. TCRdb passed the 5' RACE reads through MiXCR, listing each CDR3 protein once. The sample yields fewer than 350,000 distinct CDR3 sequences, over 8% seen once. Sequenced material: PBMCs, taken on the day of the first yellow fever vaccination. Source of these receptors: a man younger than 35 who received the YFV17D yellow fever vaccine. CDR3s include the opening cysteine and the closing phenylalanine or tryptophan. D genes are given only for firm matches. Not every row has a clone size; where given, it reads once, few, many or a size class.

CDR3 protein: CASSRDSYEQYF
CDR3 DNA: TGCGCCAGCAGCCGTGACAGCTACGAGCAGTACTTC
J gene: TRBJ2-7
clone size: many
V gene: TRBV5-1
CDR3 length: 12
D gene: NA

CDR3 protein: CAIMTGAYEQYF
CDR3 DNA: TGTGCCATCATGACAGGGGCCTACGAGCAGTACTTC
J gene: TRBJ2-7
clone size: few
V gene: TRBV10-3
CDR3 length: 12
D gene: TRBD1

CDR3 protein: CSARAVHPTNNEQFF
CDR3 DNA: TGCAGTGCTAGAGCTGTACACCCCACTAACAATGAGCAGTTCTTC
J gene: TRBJ2-1
clone size: few
V gene: TRBV20-1
CDR3 length: 15
D gene: NA

CDR3 protein: CASSQVFGAGGYEQYF
CDR3 DNA: TGTGCCAGCAGCCAAGTTTTCGGGGCAGGGGGCTACGAGCAGTACTTC
J gene: TRBJ2-7
clone size: many
V gene: TRBV4-2
CDR3 length: 16
D gene: TRBD1

CDR3 protein: CASGALNTEAFF
CDR3 DNA: TGTGCCAGCGGGGCCTTGAACACTGAAGCTTTCTTT
J gene: TRBJ1-1
clone size: NA
V gene: TRBV9
CDR3 length: 12
D gene: NA

CDR3 protein: CASSVGGGIPPLHF
CDR3 DNA: TGTGCCAGCAGCGTAGGAGGGGGAATCCCCCCCCTCCACTTT
J gene: TRBJ1-6
clone size: many
V gene: TRBV7-2
CDR3 length: 14
D gene: NA

CDR3 protein: CASSNHRQGEETQYF
CDR3 DNA: TGTGCCAGTAGTAACCATCGACAGGGCGAAGAGACCCAGTACTTC
J gene: TRBJ2-5
clone size: NA
V gene: TRBV19
CDR3 length: 15
D gene: TRBD1

CDR3 protein: CASSSTLNIQYF
CDR3 DNA: TGTGCCAGCAGCTCAACTTTGAACATTCAGTACTTC
J gene: TRBJ2-4
clone size: many
V gene: TRBV5-6
CDR3 length: 12
D gene: NA

CDR3 protein: CASSLDQLGETQYF
CDR3 DNA: TGTGCCAGCAGCTTAGACCAACTAGGGGAGACCCAGTACTTC
J gene: TRBJ2-5
clone size: few
V gene: TRBV7-2
CDR3 length: 14
D gene: NA

CDR3 protein: CASSQGQTYNSPLHF
CDR3 DNA: TGCGCCAGCAGCCAAGGACAGACCTATAATTCACCCCTCCACTTT
J gene: TRBJ1-6
clone size: NA
V gene: TRBV4-1
CDR3 length: 15
D gene: NA

CDR3 protein: CASSPSANSYEQYF
CDR3 DNA: TGTGCCAGCAGCCCGTCGGCCAACTCCTACGAGCAGTACTTC
J gene: TRBJ2-7
clone size: few
V gene: TRBV13
CDR3 length: 14
D gene: NA

CDR3 protein: CASLGRLAIPDTQYF
CDR3 DNA: TGTGCCAGCCTGGGGAGACTAGCTATACCAGATACGCAGTATTTT
J gene: TRBJ2-3
clone size: NA
V gene: TRBV6-1
CDR3 length: 15
D gene: TRBD2

CDR3 protein: CASSVNAGFWTGELFF
CDR3 DNA: TGTGCCAGCAGCGTGAACGCCGGGTTTTGGACCGGGGAGCTGTTTTTT
J gene: TRBJ2-2
clone size: few
V gene: TRBV7-2
CDR3 length: 16
D gene: NA

CDR3 protein: CASSEAPGTEAFF
CDR3 DNA: TGTGCCAGCAGTGAAGCCCCAGGCACTGAAGCTTTCTTT
J gene: TRBJ1-1
clone size: NA
V gene: TRBV2
CDR3 length: 13
D gene: NA

CDR3 protein: CASSYRDPRETQYF
CDR3 DNA: TGTGCCAGCAGCTACAGGGATCCGAGGGAGACCCAGTACTTC
J gene: TRBJ2-5
clone size: few
V gene: TRBV6-2/TRBV6-3
CDR3 length: 14
D gene: NA

CDR3 protein: CASSQEESGGGTDTQYF
CDR3 DNA: TGCGCCAGCAGCCAAGAAGAGAGCGGGGGCGGCACAGATACGCAGTATTTT
J gene: TRBJ2-3
clone size: NA
V gene: TRBV4-1
CDR3 length: 17
D gene: TRBD2

CDR3 protein: CATFRDQPQHF
CDR3 DNA: TGTGCCACCTTCCGAGATCAGCCCCAGCATTTT
J gene: TRBJ1-5
clone size: NA
V gene: TRBV24-1
CDR3 length: 11
D gene: NA

CDR3 protein: CASRYSGASTDTQYF
CDR3 DNA: TGCGCCAGCAGATATAGCGGGGCAAGCACAGATACGCAGTATTTT
J gene: TRBJ2-3
clone size: many
V gene: TRBV5-1
CDR3 length: 15
D gene: TRBD2

CDR3 protein: CASSLQEGNSPLHF
CDR3 DNA: TGTGCCAGCAGCCTTCAGGAGGGGAATTCACCCCTCCACTTT
J gene: TRBJ1-6
clone size: few
V gene: TRBV7-2
CDR3 length: 14
D gene: NA

CDR3 protein: CASSFQGAYTEAFF
CDR3 DNA: TGTGCCAGCAGCTTCCAGGGGGCTTACACTGAAGCTTTCTTT
J gene: TRBJ1-1
clone size: few
V gene: TRBV11-1
CDR3 length: 14
D gene: TRBD1

CDR3 protein: CASSLSPPTEAFF
CDR3 DNA: TGTGCCAGCAGCTTAAGTCCCCCGACTGAAGCTTTCTTT
J gene: TRBJ1-1
clone size: few
V gene: TRBV7-8
CDR3 length: 13
D gene: NA

CDR3 protein: CASRGWDRHRAEAFF
CDR3 DNA: TGCGCCAGCAGGGGCTGGGACAGGCATAGGGCTGAAGCTTTCTTT
J gene: TRBJ1-1
clone size: many
V gene: TRBV10-2
CDR3 length: 15
D gene: TRBD1

CDR3 protein: CSARYRDAPYEQYF
CDR3 DNA: TGCAGTGCTAGATACCGGGACGCTCCCTACGAGCAGTACTTC
J gene: TRBJ2-7
clone size: few
V gene: TRBV20-1
CDR3 length: 14
D gene: NA

CDR3 protein: CASSPRDRGEQYF
CDR3 DNA: TGCGCCAGCAGCCCGCGGGACAGGGGCGAGCAGTACTTC
J gene: TRBJ2-7
clone size: NA
V gene: TRBV5-1
CDR3 length: 13
D gene: TRBD1

CDR3 protein: CASSLTRNNTGELFF
CDR3 DNA: TGTGCCAGCAGCTTAACCAGAAACAACACCGGGGAGCTGTTTTTT
J gene: TRBJ2-2
clone size: few
V gene: TRBV7-9
CDR3 length: 15
D gene: NA

CDR3 protein: CASSQDSPIGTVVGYEQYF
CDR3 DNA: TGCGCCAGCAGCCAAGATTCTCCCATTGGGACAGTAGTCGGCTACGAGCAGTACTTC
J gene: TRBJ2-7
clone size: NA
V gene: TRBV4-3
CDR3 length: 19
D gene: TRBD1

CDR3 protein: CASSQGAQGGSPLHF
CDR3 DNA: TGTGCCAGCAGCCAAGGGGCTCAGGGGGGCTCACCCCTCCACTTT
J gene: TRBJ1-6
clone size: few
V gene: TRBV3-1
CDR3 length: 15
D gene: TRBD1

CDR3 protein: CASSRVNTDTQYF
CDR3 DNA: TGTGCCAGTAGTAGAGTGAACACAGATACGCAGTATTTT
J gene: TRBJ2-3
clone size: NA
V gene: TRBV19
CDR3 length: 13
D gene: NA

CDR3 protein: CASSLRQGSNYGYTF
CDR3 DNA: TGTGCCAGCAGCCTGAGACAGGGCTCTAACTATGGCTACACCTTC
J gene: TRBJ1-2
clone size: few
V gene: TRBV7-2
CDR3 length: 15
D gene: TRBD1

CDR3 protein: CASSGLAGWGEQFF
CDR3 DNA: TGTGCCAGCAGCGGACTAGCGGGGTGGGGTGAGCAGTTCTTC
J gene: TRBJ2-1
clone size: NA
V gene: TRBV6-4
CDR3 length: 14
D gene: TRBD2

CDR3 protein: CSVGPAPTGELFF
CDR3 DNA: TGCAGCGTCGGACCGGCACCCACCGGGGAGCTGTTTTTT
J gene: TRBJ2-2
clone size: many
V gene: TRBV29-1
CDR3 length: 13
D gene: NA

CDR3 protein: CASSLVGQGFADTQYF
CDR3 DNA: TGTGCCAGCAGCTTAGTGGGACAGGGGTTTGCAGATACGCAGTATTTT
J gene: TRBJ2-3
clone size: few
V gene: TRBV7-8
CDR3 length: 16
D gene: TRBD1

CDR3 protein: CASSVGAGPYGYTF
CDR3 DNA: TGTGCCAGCAGCGTAGGGGCAGGGCCCTATGGCTACACCTTC
J gene: TRBJ1-2
clone size: few
V gene: TRBV9
CDR3 length: 14
D gene: NA

CDR3 protein: CASRPTGINEKLFF
CDR3 DNA: TGTGCCAGCAGACCCACAGGAATTAATGAAAAACTGTTTTTT
J gene: TRBJ1-4
clone size: few
V gene: TRBV5-6
CDR3 length: 14
D gene: NA

CDR3 protein: CASSLVDQYPYQPQHF
CDR3 DNA: TGTGCCAGCAGCTTGGTGGACCAATACCCATATCAGCCCCAGCATTTT
J gene: TRBJ1-5
clone size: NA
V gene: TRBV5-8
CDR3 length: 16
D gene: NA

CDR3 protein: CASSEMAMNTGELFF
CDR3 DNA: TGTGCCAGCAGTGAGATGGCCATGAACACCGGGGAGCTGTTTTTT
J gene: TRBJ2-2
clone size: few
V gene: TRBV6-1
CDR3 length: 15
D gene: NA

CDR3 protein: CASRLQGAGWANVLTF
CDR3 DNA: TGTGCCAGCAGGCTACAGGGGGCTGGGTGGGCCAACGTCCTGACTTTC
J gene: TRBJ2-6
clone size: many
V gene: TRBV6-1
CDR3 length: 16
D gene: TRBD1

CDR3 protein: CASSLGGASYNEQFF
CDR3 DNA: TGTGCCAGCAGCTTAGGGGGCGCCTCCTACAATGAGCAGTTCTTC
J gene: TRBJ2-1
clone size: many
V gene: TRBV7-3
CDR3 length: 15
D gene: NA

CDR3 protein: CASSSTGLAGETFF
CDR3 DNA: TGTGCCAGCAGCTCAACCGGACTAGCGGGGGAAACGTTTTTT
J gene: TRBJ2-2
clone size: NA
V gene: TRBV7-2
CDR3 length: 14
D gene: TRBD2

CDR3 protein: CAGRQGGVAEAFF
CDR3 DNA: TGTGCCGGACGACAGGGAGGTGTGGCTGAAGCTTTCTTT
J gene: TRBJ1-1
clone size: few
V gene: TRBV6-6
CDR3 length: 13
D gene: TRBD1

CDR3 protein: CASSQGKADTQYF
CDR3 DNA: TGTGCCAGCAGCCAAGGGAAGGCCGATACGCAGTATTTT
J gene: TRBJ2-3
clone size: many
V gene: TRBV4-2
CDR3 length: 13
D gene: NA

CDR3 protein: CASRRYRNTEAFF
CDR3 DNA: TGTGCCAGCAGGAGGTACAGGAACACTGAAGCTTTCTTT
J gene: TRBJ1-1
clone size: NA
V gene: TRBV27
CDR3 length: 13
D gene: NA

CDR3 protein: CASSQDGESQPQHF
CDR3 DNA: TGTGCCAGCAGCCAGGACGGGGAAAGCCAGCCCCAGCATTTT
J gene: TRBJ1-5
clone size: NA
V gene: TRBV7-9
CDR3 length: 14
D gene: NA

CDR3 protein: CSGTSTTDQETQYF
CDR3 DNA: TGCAGCGGAACATCTACTACTGACCAAGAGACCCAGTACTTC
J gene: TRBJ2-5
clone size: few
V gene: TRBV29-1
CDR3 length: 14
D gene: NA

CDR3 protein: CASSRTSSYEQYF
CDR3 DNA: TGTGCCAGCAGCCGGACTAGCTCCTACGAGCAGTACTTC
J gene: TRBJ2-7
clone size: few
V gene: TRBV9
CDR3 length: 13
D gene: TRBD2

CDR3 protein: CASSIFANEQFF
CDR3 DNA: TGTGCCAGTAGTATCTTCGCCAATGAGCAGTTCTTC
J gene: TRBJ2-1
clone size: few
V gene: TRBV19
CDR3 length: 12
D gene: NA

CDR3 protein: CASSLSGVRSPLHF
CDR3 DNA: TGTGCCAGCAGCTTAAGTGGGGTTCGATCACCCCTCCACTTT
J gene: TRBJ1-6
clone size: NA
V gene: TRBV7-3
CDR3 length: 14
D gene: NA

CDR3 protein: CSARGMPFSIYGYTF
CDR3 DNA: TGCAGTGCTAGAGGGATGCCGTTTTCCATCTATGGCTACACCTTC
J gene: TRBJ1-2
clone size: few
V gene: TRBV20-1
CDR3 length: 15
D gene: NA